The 26 T cell receptor beta chains reported below all come from one sample, sequenced in a study of blood T cell repertoires in COVID-19 (dated by TCRdb to the early 2020s). To prepare the library, the immunoSEQ multiplex PCR assay was applied. Sourced from immuneACCESS, this table was stored by TCRdb with only in-frame sequences that have V and J called. A share of the clones is absent; for the studies checked, an unresolved V gene accounts for under half, and the remainder has no known explanation. The sample contains roughly 37,000 clones, around four fifths of them found a single time. Clones ranked in the top ten supply roughly an eighth of the sample. Sequencing was performed on peripheral blood. These receptors came from a human donor in a cohort sampled during active COVID-19.

The chain uses TRBV2 and TRBJ1-2; 8 bases align to TRBD1. This CDR3 spans 13 amino acids. V trimming: 6 bases; J trimming: 4 bases; junction bases outside the gene matches: 4. Looked up from germline, CDR1 is SNHLY and CDR2 is FYNNEI. The CDR3 sequence is CASRSTGAYGYTF. The CDR3 DNA reads TGTGCCAGCAGATCGACAGGGGCCTATGGCTACACCTTC.

V usage is TRBV6-5 and J usage is TRBJ1-1, with 7 bases aligning to TRBD1. J lost 10 bases, V lost 6 bases, and 11 bases had no gene match. CDR1 MNHEY and CDR2 SVGAGI come from the germline V gene. CDR3 length: 13 residues. DNA for the CDR3: TGTGCCAGCAGACAAGACAGGGTCGGGGGAGCTTTCTTT. This gives the protein CASRQDRVGGAFF.

The chain uses TRBV6-2 or TRBV6-3 and TRBJ2-1; 8 nucleotides match TRBD2. This CDR3 is 15 amino acids long. J was trimmed by 4 bases and V by 0 bases; bases with no gene match: 2. The germline V gene encodes CDR1 MNHEY and CDR2 SVGEGT. The CDR3 spells CASSYSGGVYNEQFF. The CDR3 DNA sequence: TGTGCCAGCAGTTACTCCGGGGGGGTATACAATGAGCAGTTCTTC.

V usage is TRBV7-2 and J usage is TRBJ2-3; D not certain. With 5 bases removed from V and 6 bases from J, the gap between germline ends came to 15 bases. Germline V gene data show CDR1 as SGHTA and CDR2 as FQGNSA. The CDR3 runs 14 residues. CDR3 sequence: CASSPPMNGDTQYF. The CDR3 DNA is TGTGCCAGCAGCCCCCCCATGAACGGGGATACGCAGTATTTT.

The chain is built from TRBV9 and TRBJ2-5; 8 nucleotides align to TRBD2. CDR1 and CDR2 from the germline V gene are SGDLS and YYNGEE. The CDR3 is made up of 14 amino acids. Germline trimming cut 2 bases from V and 3 bases from J; bases unmatched to any gene: 3. The CDR3 region is CASSVPGLEETQYF. DNA for the CDR3: TGTGCCAGCAGCGTCCCGGGACTAGAAGAGACCCAGTACTTC.

The chain's CDR3 is CASSQGIPPLSTDTQYF. The CDR3 region has the DNA TGCGCCAGCAGCCAAGGTATCCCCCCCCTAAGCACAGATACGCAGTATTTT. The gene calls are TRBV4-3 and TRBJ2-3; no clear D gene. CDR3 length: 17 amino acids. CDR1 and CDR2 from the germline V gene are LGHNA and YSLEER. V was cut by 1 base and J by 0 bases, with 14 bases left in between.

The V gene is TRBV7-2, the J gene TRBJ1-2; 7 nucleotides line up with TRBD1. J gave up 2 bases and V 5 bases, and 5 bases lay outside the gene matches. Germline loops: CDR1 SGHTA, CDR2 FQGNSA. The CDR3 has 14 residues. The CDR3 region is CASSRTGDNYGYTF. The CDR3 coding sequence is TGTGCCAGCAGCAGGACAGGTGACAACTATGGCTACACCTTC.

V usage is TRBV11-3 and J usage is TRBJ1-6; 10 bases are shared with TRBD1. CDR1 and CDR2 (germline): SGHNT, YENEEA. The CDR3 totals 15 residues. V shed 5 bases, J shed 9 bases, and the junction held 7 bases outside the gene matches. The CDR3 coding sequence is TGTGCCAGCAGCCCAGATCGGACAGGGGGTTCACCCCTCCACTTT. It codes for CASSPDRTGGSPLHF. Supplemented by reference TRBV11-3 and TRBJ1-6, the full variable domain reads EAGVVQSPRYKIIEKKQPVAFWCNPISGHNTLYWYLQNLGQGPELLIRYENEEAVDDSQLPKDRFSAERLKGVDSTLKIQPAELGDSAVYLCASSPDRTGGSPLHFGNGTRLTVT.

The sample holds a few counts of this clone. This chain uses TRBV7-9 with TRBJ1-4, with 7 bases identical to TRBD1. The CDR3 contains 15 residues. The V gene's germline CDR1 is SEHNR and CDR2 FQNEAQ (reference sequence). V shed 5 bases, J shed 8 bases, and the junction held 11 bases outside the gene matches. Here the CDR3 DNA reads TGTGCCAGCAGCGTTCTCCCGACAGGGAGAGAAAAACTGTTTTTT. Its protein is CASSVLPTGREKLFF.

V is TRBV6-2 or TRBV6-3 and J is TRBJ1-5, with a possible D match to TRBD1 (6 bases). V was cut by 5 bases and J by 0 bases, with 14 bases left in between. The CDR3 spans 16 residues. Germline CDR1 reads MNHEY; CDR2 reads SVGEGT. CDR3 in amino acids: CASSGQINYSNQPQHF. DNA for the CDR3: TGTGCCAGCAGTGGACAGATCAATTATAGCAATCAGCCCCAGCATTTT.

This rearrangement joins TRBV18 to TRBJ2-5; 7 bases line up with TRBD2. The germline V gene has CDR1 KGHSH and CDR2 LQKENI. The V gene end was trimmed by 4 bases and the J gene end by 2 bases; junction bases not matched to a gene: 7. The CDR3 loop spans 15 amino acids. The CDR3 DNA reads TGTGCCAGCTCACAGCATCCGGGGGGTCAAGAGACCCAGTACTTC. Translation: CASSQHPGGQETQYF. The variable domain in full, completed from reference TRBV18 and TRBJ2-5, reads NAGVMQNPRHLVRRRGQEARLRCSPMKGHSHVYWYRQLPEEGLKFMVYLQKENIIDESGMPKERFSAEFPKEGPSILRIQQVVRGDSAAYFCASSQHPGGQETQYFGPGTRLLVL.

The V call is TRBV29-1, the J call TRBJ1-6; 8 bases are shared with TRBD1. Trimming at V came to 4 bases and at J to 1 base, leaving 3 bases not matched to a gene. The CDR3 is made up of 15 amino acids. CDR1 is SQVTM and CDR2 is ANQGSEA in the germline V gene. As DNA, the CDR3 is TGCAGCGTTGTTACAGGGGGATCCTATAATTCACCCCTCCACTTT. Its translation is CSVVTGGSYNSPLHF.

The chain combines TRBV5-1 with TRBJ1-3; D remains unclear. CDR3 length: 15 residues. Germline CDR1 is SGHRS and CDR2 is YFSETQ. V lost 0 bases and J 0 bases, leaving 7 bases between the germline ends. The CDR3 reads CASSLGSSSGNTIYF. Here the CDR3 DNA reads TGCGCCAGCAGCTTGGGGAGTAGCTCTGGAAACACCATATATTTT.

The chain links TRBV11-3 to TRBJ2-5; 11 nucleotides agree with TRBD2. The V gene end was trimmed by 5 bases and the J gene end by 4 bases; junction bases not matched to a gene: 3. The germline gives CDR1 SGHNT, CDR2 YENEEA. The CDR3 is 14 residues long. The CDR3 loop is CASSAGLAVETQYF. The CDR3 DNA reads as TGTGCCAGCAGCGCGGGACTAGCGGTAGAGACCCAGTACTTC.

The chain combines TRBV12-3 or TRBV12-4 with TRBJ2-3, with 8 bases matching TRBD2. V shed 4 bases, J shed 5 bases, and the junction held 2 bases outside the gene matches. This CDR3 is 13 amino acids long. CDR3 sequence reads: CASSYGGEDTQYF. The CDR3 DNA follows: TGTGCCAGCAGTTACGGGGGGGAAGATACGCAGTATTTT.

The chain is built from TRBV28 and TRBJ2-2; D may be TRBD2 (6 bases). The CDR3 length is 14 residues. The V end lost 2 bases, the J end lost 7 bases, and 11 bases lay between the germline ends. Germline lookup yields CDR1 MDHEN and CDR2 SYDVKM. In DNA form, the CDR3 reads TGTGCCAGCAGTTTAGGAGGGTTATACGGGGAGCTGTTTTTT. Protein product: CASSLGGLYGELFF.

The chain has TRBV7-2 and TRBJ1-1; the match to TRBD1 covers 7 bases. Germline V lookup: CDR1 SGHTA, CDR2 FQGNSA. Trimming removed 4 bases from V and 3 bases from J; junction bases left unmatched: 2. This CDR3 has 13 amino acids. For the CDR3, the DNA is TGTGCCAGCAGCTCACAGGGGTACACTGAAGCTTTCTTT. Translation gives CASSSQGYTEAFF.

The rearrangement uses TRBV6-4 and TRBJ2-2; D possibly corresponds to TRBD2 (5 bases). The length of the CDR3 is 12 residues. CDR1 and CDR2 (germline): MRHNA, SNTAGT. Trimming removed 11 bases at V and 3 bases at J, with 10 bases between. The DNA for the CDR3 is TGTGCCCACCGCGGGCACACCGGGGAGCTGTTTTTT. It is translated as CAHRGHTGELFF.

The rearrangement uses TRBV7-3 and TRBJ2-3, with 8 bases that match TRBD1. In germline, CDR1 is SGHTA, CDR2 FQGTGA. The CDR3 extends over 15 amino acids. With 5 bases clipped from V and 0 bases from J, the junction kept 4 bases outside the gene matches. In nucleotides, the CDR3 is TGTGCCAGCAGCCCCCGGACAGGGAGCACAGATACGCAGTATTTT. This sequence encodes CASSPRTGSTDTQYF.

The chain combines TRBV7-3 with TRBJ2-1; 8 bases align to TRBD2. Per germline, CDR1 SGHTA and CDR2 FQGTGA. The CDR3 covers 16 residues. V lost 4 bases to trimming and J lost 6 bases; unmatched junction nucleotides: 11. CDR3 nucleotide sequence: TGTGCCAGCAGCTCAACCGGGACTAGGGGCATCAATGAGCAGTTCTTC. Translated: CASSSTGTRGINEQFF.

The chain couples TRBV4-3 to TRBJ2-1, with TRBD1 matching 10 bases. Per the germline V gene, CDR1 is LGHNA and CDR2 is YSLEER. The CDR3 spans 16 residues. Trimming at V came to 0 bases and at J to 6 bases, leaving 5 bases not matched to a gene. The CDR3 is CASSQDLGTGVNEQFF. Written as DNA, the CDR3 is TGCGCCAGCAGCCAAGACCTCGGGACAGGGGTCAATGAGCAGTTCTTC.

The V gene is TRBV18, the J gene TRBJ2-7; a weak D match, TRBD2 (7 bases). This CDR3 region has 15 residues. V shed 1 base and J shed 5 bases, with 15 bases lying between them. Germline loops: CDR1 KGHSH, CDR2 LQKENI. CDR3 amino acids: CASSPLGGGQDEQYF. In DNA, the CDR3 is TGTGCCAGCTCACCACTAGGGGGGGGGCAAGACGAGCAGTACTTC.

This clone came up a few times. This chain connects TRBV2 to TRBJ1-5; 7 bases agree with TRBD1. With 7 bases clipped from V and 4 bases from J, the junction kept 7 bases outside the gene matches. The germline V gene has CDR1 SNHLY and CDR2 FYNNEI. The CDR3 sequence is 14 residues long. CDR3 bases: TGTGCCAGCAAGACAGGGACAGATAATCAGCCCCAGCATTTT. This encodes CASKTGTDNQPQHF.

The V and J genes are TRBV5-1 and TRBJ1-1, with no clear D. The V gene's germline CDR1 is SGHRS and CDR2 YFSETQ. Trimming stripped 1 base from V and 0 bases from J, with 4 bases between. The CDR3 is 13 amino acids. The CDR3 nucleotides are TGCGCCAGCAGCTTGACAGTGAACACTGAAGCTTTCTTT. Protein: CASSLTVNTEAFF.

J is TRBJ2-1 and V is TRBV24-1; possible D gene TRBD1, 7 bases. The germline V and J ends were trimmed by 6 bases and 7 bases, with 18 bases remaining between them. Germline V CDR1 and CDR2: KGHDR, SFDVKD. CDR3 length: 15 residues. The CDR3 nucleotides are TGTGCCACCAGTCCCAGGGGGGACGCTAAGAATGAGCAGTTCTTC. Translation: CATSPRGDAKNEQFF.

This rearrangement joins TRBV15 to TRBJ1-1; 7 nucleotides align to TRBD1. The CDR3 runs to 15 residues. The ends lost 0 bases at V and 5 bases at J; junction bases unmatched: 6. The V gene's germline CDR1 is LNHNV and CDR2 YYDKDF (reference sequence). In DNA, the CDR3 is TGTGCCACCAGCAGAGATCTGCAGGGGGAGACTGAAGCTTTCTTT. It specifies CATSRDLQGETEAFF.